The 16 T cell receptor beta chains given below trace back to one sample, sequenced in a study of cytomegalovirus exposure and HLA in healthy donors. Primers included in the PCR were 60 Vbeta and 13 Jbeta primers. Assay used: immunoSEQ multiplex PCR; TCRdb lists only in-frame clones, some missing. Its clone listing holds over 40,000 clones. The sample comprised PBMCs. The receptors were sampled from a young man in good health and CMV-seronegative.

CDR3 sequence: CASSYAGTGKDYGYTF. DNA for the CDR3: TGTGCCAGCAGTTACGCGGGGACAGGGAAGGACTATGGCTACACCTTC. The chain uses TRBV6-5 and TRBJ1-2; 9 positions agree with TRBD1. Looked up from germline, CDR1 is MNHEY and CDR2 is SVGAGI. J was trimmed by 3 bases and V by 2 bases; bases with no gene match: 7. This CDR3 contains 16 residues.

About this clone itself: Other nucleotide sequences from this sample produce the same CDR3. The V and J genes are TRBV5-5 and TRBJ1-6; the D is unclear. This CDR3 is 17 amino acids long. With 4 bases removed from V and 11 bases from J, the gap between germline ends came to 25 bases. Per the germline V gene, CDR1 is SGHKS and CDR2 is YYEKEE (reference sequence). Here the CDR3 reads CASSPNAAPPSTPPLHF. The CDR3 DNA reads as TGTGCCAGCAGCCCAAATGCGGCGCCTCCAAGCACACCACCCCTCCACTTT.

V gene TRBV19 combines with J gene TRBJ1-2; D uncertain. CDR3 length equals 12 residues. V was shortened by 0 bases and J by 8 bases, with 7 bases between the two germline ends. Germline CDR1 and CDR2: LNHDA and SQIVND (reference sequence). CDR3 sequence (DNA): TGTGCCAGTAGTATAGAACCGAGAGGCTACACCTTC. This sequence encodes CASSIEPRGYTF.

The chain uses TRBV7-7 and TRBJ1-1; D might be TRBD1 (5 bases). The germline gives CDR1 SSHAT, CDR2 FNYEAQ (reference sequence). Trimming removed 6 bases at V and 8 bases at J, with 16 bases between. This CDR3 spans 13 amino acids. This CDR3 reads CASSPAGRAEAFF. CDR3 nucleotides: TGTGCCAGCAGTCCTGCAGGGAGGGCAGAAGCTTTCTTT.

The chain carries TRBV5-1 and TRBJ1-6; D remains unclear. The V gene's germline CDR1 is SGHRS and CDR2 YFSETQ. Trimming stripped 3 bases from V and 2 bases from J, with 15 bases between. This CDR3 contains 17 residues. CDR3 nucleotides: TGCGCCAGCAGCTCCGCCCCGGGGAGTGCCTATAATTCACCCCTCCACTTT. Encoded protein: CASSSAPGSAYNSPLHF. The full variable domain, with the rest looked up from reference TRBV5-1 and TRBJ1-6, is KAGVTQTPRYLIKTRGQQVTLSCSPISGHRSVSWYQQTPGQGLQFLFEYFSETQRNKGNFPGRFSGRQFSNSRSEMNVSTLELGDSALYLCASSSAPGSAYNSPLHFGNGTRLTVT.

The J gene is TRBJ1-5, the V gene TRBV18; 9 bases align to TRBD1. The ends lost 4 bases at V and 6 bases at J; junction bases unmatched: 7. CDR3 length: 15 amino acids. Germline values: CDR1 KGHSH, CDR2 LQKENI. CDR3 loop: CASSQLTGGIQPQHF. The CDR3 DNA sequence: TGTGCCAGCTCACAACTTACAGGGGGCATTCAGCCCCAGCATTTT.

This chain connects TRBV14 to TRBJ1-1, with 8 bases lining up with TRBD1. The CDR3 is 15 residues long. Unmatched junction bases numbered 5, after V lost 5 bases and J lost 0 bases. In germline, CDR1 is SGHDN, CDR2 FVKESK. The CDR3 DNA reads TGTGCCAGCAGCATCCGACAGGGGATGAACACTGAAGCTTTCTTT. The encoded protein is CASSIRQGMNTEAFF. The full variable domain, in which reference TRBV14 and TRBJ1-1 provide the parts outside the CDR3, is EAGVTQFPSHSVIEKGQTVTLRCDPISGHDNLYWYRRVMGKEIKFLLHFVKESKQDESGMPNNRFLAERTGGTYSTLKVQPAELEDSGVYFCASSIRQGMNTEAFFGQGTRLTVV.

The chain is built from TRBV19 and TRBJ1-2; 12 nucleotides agree with TRBD1. V gave up 5 bases and J gave up 5 bases; unmatched junction bases: 3. The CDR3 covers 14 residues. Germline lookup yields CDR1 LNHDA and CDR2 SQIVND (reference sequence). The CDR3 nucleotides read TGTGCCAGTAGTGGGACAGGGGGCGATTATGGCTACACCTTC. It yields the protein CASSGTGGDYGYTF.

The V call is TRBV28, the J call TRBJ1-5, with TRBD1 as a possible D gene (5 bases). V was clipped by 7 bases and J by 4 bases, with 20 bases between them. The CDR3 extends over 16 amino acids. In germline, CDR1 is MDHEN, CDR2 SYDVKM. Here the CDR3 DNA reads TGTGCCAGCATCGACTTCGGGCCCAGGGTTAATCAGCCCCAGCATTTT. Protein product: CASIDFGPRVNQPQHF. Looking up the rest from reference TRBV28 and TRBJ1-5 gives the full variable domain: DVKVTQSSRYLVKRTGEKVFLECVQDMDHENMFWYRQDPGLGLRLIYFSYDVKMKEKGDIPEGYSVSREKKERFSLILESASTNQTSMYLCASIDFGPRVNQPQHFGDGTRLSIL.

The chain is built from TRBV11-2 and TRBJ1-2, with D perhaps matching TRBD1 (5 bases). V lost 5 bases, J lost 1 base, and 17 bases lay in between. CDR3 length: 16 residues. The V gene's germline CDR1 is SGHAT and CDR2 FQNNGV. For the CDR3, the DNA is TGTGCCAGCAGCACCCTTGCGCGAAGGGGTAACTATGGCTACACCTTC. Translation gives CASSTLARRGNYGYTF.

The chain joins TRBV7-8 to TRBJ2-7, with TRBD2 as a possible D gene (6 bases). Deletions cut 4 bases from V and 0 bases from J, with 10 bases between. Germline CDR1 is SGHVS and CDR2 is FQNEAQ. The CDR3 is made up of 14 amino acids. Here the CDR3 DNA reads TGTGCCAGCAGCTATGGGACTCCCTCCTACGAGCAGTACTTC. Protein: CASSYGTPSYEQYF.

The rearrangement uses TRBV14 and TRBJ2-3; no clear D gene. Trimming removed 1 base at V and 2 bases at J, with 13 bases between. The CDR3 is 16 amino acids. Per the germline V gene, CDR1 is SGHDN and CDR2 is FVKESK. Written as DNA, the CDR3 is TGTGCCAGCAGCCAAGTCCAGTTCCAGGCCACAGATACGCAGTATTTT. The encoded protein is CASSQVQFQATDTQYF.

This chain links TRBV4-1 with TRBJ1-5; possibly TRBD1 for D (5 bases). This CDR3 is 15 amino acids long. The germline gives CDR1 MGHRA, CDR2 YSYEKL. Deletions cut 3 bases from V and 2 bases from J, with 11 bases between. The CDR3 spells CASSHRTGGNQPQHF. CDR3 nucleotides: TGCGCCAGCAGCCATCGTACGGGGGGCAATCAGCCCCAGCATTTT.

The chain joins TRBV9 to TRBJ1-6; a weak D match, TRBD1 (5 bases). V shed 0 bases and J shed 8 bases, with 18 bases lying between them. The germline V gene has CDR1 SGDLS and CDR2 YYNGEE. This CDR3 region has 17 residues. CDR3 amino acids: CASSVETVQRMDSPLHF. The CDR3 DNA sequence: TGTGCCAGCAGCGTAGAGACAGTTCAAAGGATGGATTCACCCCTCCACTTT.

This chain connects TRBV27 to TRBJ2-1, with D possibly matching TRBD2 (6 bases). Germline V gene lookup returns CDR1 MNHEY and CDR2 SMNVEV (reference sequence). This CDR3 has 14 residues. V lost 5 bases, J lost 4 bases, and 12 bases lay in between. The CDR3 DNA is TGTGCCAGCAGTCGGGGCGGGGCTTACAATGAGCAGTTCTTC. Translated, it gives CASSRGGAYNEQFF.

Points on this clone: A read error may produce the germline difference seen at one junction end. The gene calls are TRBV7-7 and TRBJ2-2; no definite D call. Germline CDR1 and CDR2: SSHAT and FNYEAQ (reference sequence). The CDR3 runs to 14 residues. The CDR3 loop reads CASSLTENTGELFF. The CDR3 DNA is TGTGCTAGCAGCTTAACAGAGAACACCGGGGAGCTGTTTTTT.